The source of this T cell receptor beta chain is a study of radiation and T cells in renal cell carcinoma. Study outcomes and limitations: In blood, top tumor clones expanded by 2 weeks, shrinking by 4. No pretreatment tumor biopsies were available for baseline clonotypes.

V was pared by 7 bases and J by 2 bases, with 6 bases between. The length of the CDR3 is 12 residues. Germline CDR1 is LNHDA and CDR2 is SQIVND (reference sequence). Produced via immunoSEQ multiplex PCR; TCRdb's table is partial and in-frame only. In the table there are roughly 130,000 clones, 88% of which are singletons. A single count supports this clone. Its target is unknown. Time point here: blood 2 weeks post-SBRT. The treatment: 15 Gy SBRT to primary tumor, nephrectomy 4 weeks later. Blood was sampled at baseline, 2 weeks and 4 weeks after SBRT. The sequence was obtained from a woman in her 70s with renal cell carcinoma. The chain joins TRBV19 to TRBJ1-5; D unresolved. Sample: blood, taken from a patient whose treatment included radiotherapy and nephrectomy. CDR3: CASNLGNQPQHF. The CDR3 nucleotides are TGTGCCAGTAACCTGGGCAATCAGCCCCAGCATTTT.